Below are 32 T cell receptor beta chains sequenced from a single sample in a study of T cell repertoires in cytomegalovirus infection (dated by TCRdb to the late 2010s). In light of the paper, this sample's treatment or condition label describes: in vitro stimulation with specific CMV peptide epitopes to enrich CMV-specific T cells. TCRdb lists the instrument as Illumina HiSeq 1500. The raw public reads went through TCRdb reprocessing: fastp at Q25, MiXCR clone calling, in-frame beta chains kept. A single entry per CDR3 protein holds the most common genes and DNA from its merged rows. The sample data list around 800,000 distinct CDR3 sequences, and 32% of these were observed just once. The ten largest clones capture around 12% of the sample. The antigens for these receptors are not known. The source was cultured CD8+ T cells from PBMCs, collected from culture after CMV antigen stimulation. These receptors were taken from a human donor in good health (CMV status not recorded). Some clones in this sample may be carry-over from other donors' samples.

This clonotype was seen many times. This chain joins TRBV7-8 and TRBJ2-1, with 8 positions matching TRBD2. Per germline, CDR1 SGHVS and CDR2 FQNEAQ. The CDR3 is 17 amino acids. V lost 7 bases, J lost 3 bases, and 14 bases stayed unmatched. CDR3 DNA sequence: TGTGCCAGCATCCTAGGGGTAGCGGGGAGTTACTACAATGAGCAGTTCTTC. Encoded protein: CASILGVAGSYYNEQFF.

The chain recombines TRBV7-9 with TRBJ2-7; TRBD1 agrees at 8 bases. Germline V gene data show CDR1 as SEHNR and CDR2 as FQNEAQ (reference sequence). The CDR3 has 15 residues. J gave up 5 bases and V 0 bases, and 6 bases lay outside the gene matches. CDR3 amino acids: CASSLAEQGVNEQYF. The CDR3 DNA reads as TGTGCCAGCAGCTTAGCGGAACAGGGGGTCAACGAGCAGTACTTC.

The chain recombines TRBV12-3 or TRBV12-4 with TRBJ2-5, with D hard to call. V lost 3 bases to trimming and J lost 1 base, with 6 bases between them. This CDR3 has 13 amino acids. CDR3 coding DNA: TGTGCCAGCAGTTTCGGGTTCCAAGAGACCCAGTACTTC. This gives the protein CASSFGFQETQYF.

This clonotype has only a few counts. This chain links TRBV7-9 with TRBJ2-7; D perhaps matches TRBD1 (5 bases). Germline V gene sequence: CDR1 SEHNR, CDR2 FQNEAQ (reference sequence). The V end was cut by 3 bases, the J end by 4 bases, with 10 bases between. This CDR3 has 13 residues. The CDR3 bases are TGTGCCAGCAGCTTCCCTGGGGCATACGAGCAGTACTTC. Its protein product is CASSFPGAYEQYF.

This clonotype was seen a handful of times. The chain couples TRBV20-1 to TRBJ1-2; D remains ambiguous. Trimming cost V 7 bases and J 0 bases, with 15 bases left between them. In germline, CDR1 is DFQATT, CDR2 SNEGSKA (reference sequence). The CDR3 runs to 14 residues. CDR3 protein: CSVPEATTNYGYTF. DNA for the CDR3: TGCAGTGTCCCAGAGGCAACAACTAACTATGGCTACACCTTC.

The rearrangement uses TRBV10-3 and TRBJ1-3; tentative D call: TRBD1 (5 bases). CDR1 is ENHRY, CDR2 SYGVKD, per germline. The V end was cut by 8 bases, the J end by 1 base, with 9 bases between. The CDR3 is made up of 13 amino acids. CDR3 coding DNA: TGTGCCATCGGGGGAGGTTCTGGAAACACCATATATTTT. Residues: CAIGGGSGNTIYF.

The chain couples TRBV7-6 to TRBJ1-6; 7 bases match TRBD1. The CDR3 runs to 16 residues. CDR1 is SGHVS and CDR2 is FNYEAQ in the germline V gene. The V gene end was trimmed by 2 bases and the J gene end by 7 bases; junction bases not matched to a gene: 8. The CDR3 here is CASSLQGVGPNSPLHF. CDR3 sequence (DNA): TGTGCCAGCAGCTTACAGGGGGTAGGCCCAAATTCACCCCTCCACTTT.

This clonotype was detected a few times. The V gene is TRBV12-3 or TRBV12-4, the J gene TRBJ2-3; 12 bases are a match to TRBD2. V lost 4 bases to trimming and J lost 3 bases; unmatched junction nucleotides: 17. The CDR3 length is 20 residues. CDR3 in DNA: TGTGCCAGCAGTTCAGGGCTTGGAGCCCGACTAGCGGGGGATACAGATACGCAGTATTTT. Encoded protein: CASSSGLGARLAGDTDTQYF.

V usage is TRBV7-6 and J usage is TRBJ1-1; maybe TRBD1 (6 bases). Deletions cut 1 base from V and 3 bases from J, with 12 bases between. CDR1 is SGHVS and CDR2 is FNYEAQ in the germline V gene. The CDR3 contains 15 residues. The CDR3 protein is CASSLEQGDDTEAFF. The CDR3 nucleotides read TGTGCCAGCAGCTTAGAACAGGGCGATGACACTGAAGCTTTCTTT.

This clonotype has more than one count but fewer than ten. This chain links TRBV6-2 or TRBV6-3 with TRBJ2-1, with D tentatively TRBD1 (6 bases). The germline V and J ends were trimmed by 8 bases and 2 bases, with 7 bases remaining between them. The CDR3 consists of 12 residues. Germline loops: CDR1 MNHEY, CDR2 SVGEGT. Written as DNA, the CDR3 is TGTGCCAGCGAGGGGGCCTACAATGAGCAGTTCTTC. It encodes CASEGAYNEQFF.

The chain combines TRBV7-6 with TRBJ2-2; 10 nucleotides line up with TRBD2. The J segment lost 0 bases and the V segment lost 3 bases, leaving 1 base of the junction unmatched. Germline assignment: CDR1 SGHVS and CDR2 FNYEAQ. The CDR3 sequence is 16 residues long. CDR3 sequence reads: CASSFSGGSNTGELFF. DNA for the CDR3: TGTGCCAGCAGCTTTAGCGGGGGGTCGAACACCGGGGAGCTGTTTTTT. The full variable domain, in which reference TRBV7-6 and TRBJ2-2 provide the parts outside the CDR3, is GAGVSQSPRYKVTKRGQDVALRCDPISGHVSLYWYRQALGQGPEFLTYFNYEAQQDKSGLPNDRFSAERPEGSISTLTIQRTEQRDSAMYRCASSFSGGSNTGELFFGEGSRLTVL.

This clonotype was picked up many times. The chain employs TRBV11-2 and TRBJ2-1; 15 bases are a match to TRBD2. Germline V gene data show CDR1 as SGHAT and CDR2 as FQNNGV. The J segment lost 0 bases and the V segment lost 4 bases, leaving 7 bases of the junction unmatched. The CDR3 is 19 residues long. CDR3 nucleotide sequence: TGTGCCAGCAGCTCGGGACTAGCGGGGGGACTGAGCTCCTACAATGAGCAGTTCTTC. Amino acids: CASSSGLAGGLSSYNEQFF.

The J gene is TRBJ1-6, the V gene TRBV5-4; unclear D gene. CDR1 is SGHNT and CDR2 is YYREEE in the germline V gene (reference sequence). V was pared by 1 base and J by 6 bases, with 8 bases between. This CDR3 is built from 14 residues. The CDR3 sequence is CASSLRLSNSPLHF. CDR3 in DNA: TGTGCCAGCAGCTTGAGGCTGAGTAATTCACCCCTCCACTTT.

As to this clonotype: Since a much larger clone is just one base distant, this may be a read error. The gene calls are TRBV7-2 and TRBJ1-5; 9 bases match TRBD1. After removal of 7 bases from V and 2 bases from J, the junction contained 12 bases not matched to a gene. Germline V gene lookup returns CDR1 SGHTA and CDR2 FQGNSA. The CDR3 extends over 17 amino acids. CDR3 residues: CASNFTGGFDGNQPQHF. Written as DNA, the CDR3 is TGTGCCAGCAACTTCACAGGGGGCTTTGACGGCAATCAGCCCCAGCATTTT. Looking up the rest from reference TRBV7-2 and TRBJ1-5 gives the full variable domain: GAGVSQSPSNKVTEKGKDVELRCDPISGHTALYWYRQSLGQGLEFLIYFQGNSAPDKSGLPSDRFSAERTGGSVSTLTIQRTQQEDSAVYLCASNFTGGFDGNQPQHFGDGTRLSIL.

This clonotype was detected many times. The chain links TRBV4-1 to TRBJ2-1; a weak D match, TRBD1 (6 bases). Germline CDR1 MGHRA, CDR2 YSYEKL. This CDR3 is 17 amino acids long. The ends were cut back, 4 bases at V and 8 bases at J, with 24 bases in the middle. The CDR3 DNA reads TGCGCCAGCAGCCGTCGCCCCCCGGGGCCAGGGGTGGATGAGCAGTTCTTC. It yields the protein CASSRRPPGPGVDEQFF.

In this sample, this clonotype turned up many times. The rearrangement uses TRBV27 and TRBJ1-1; the match to TRBD1 covers 7 bases. CDR3 length: 15 amino acids. Germline trimming cut 3 bases from V and 0 bases from J; bases unmatched to any gene: 4. Germline V CDR1 and CDR2: MNHEY, SMNVEV (reference sequence). The CDR3 loop reads CASSFQTGLNTEAFF. Written as DNA, the CDR3 is TGTGCCAGCAGTTTTCAGACAGGGCTGAACACTGAAGCTTTCTTT.

The chain is built from TRBV4-1 and TRBJ1-1; a weak D match, TRBD1 (5 bases). CDR3 length equals 13 residues. The V end lost 1 base, the J end lost 5 bases, and 8 bases lay between the germline ends. In germline, CDR1 is MGHRA, CDR2 YSYEKL. CDR3 protein: CASSQGWGTEAFF. As DNA, the CDR3 is TGCGCCAGCAGCCAAGGGTGGGGGACTGAAGCTTTCTTT.

This clonotype has a single count. The V and J genes are TRBV6-4 and TRBJ2-3; D is uncertain. The V gene's germline CDR1 is MRHNA and CDR2 SNTAGT. Trimming removed 2 bases at V and 9 bases at J, with 9 bases between. The CDR3 consists of 12 residues. The CDR3 DNA is TGTGCCAGCAGTGACACGACCAGGACGCAGTATTTT. This translates into CASSDTTRTQYF.

J is TRBJ2-1 and V is TRBV19; D call uncertain. The germline CDR1 and CDR2 sequences are LNHDA and SQIVND (reference sequence). The CDR3 consists of 14 residues. The ends were cut back, 8 bases at V and 3 bases at J, with 14 bases in the middle. CDR3 DNA sequence: TGTGCCAGTGTGGGCGGATCCATCTACAATGAGCAGTTCTTC. Protein product: CASVGGSIYNEQFF.

This clonotype was recorded a few times. The rearrangement links TRBV19 to TRBJ1-5; D unclear. This CDR3 region has 15 residues. CDR1 and CDR2 from the germline V gene are LNHDA and SQIVND (reference sequence). Trimming pared 3 bases from V and 0 bases from J, leaving 9 bases between. The CDR3 DNA reads as TGTGCCAGTAGTATTCGGGTTGGTAGCAATCAGCCCCAGCATTTT. Protein product: CASSIRVGSNQPQHF.

This chain uses TRBV28 with TRBJ1-1; D ambiguous. V dropped 3 bases and J dropped 4 bases, with 9 bases sitting between them. The V gene's germline CDR1 is MDHEN and CDR2 SYDVKM. The CDR3 runs 13 residues. CDR3 coding DNA: TGTGCCAGCAGTTTGAGGGCCCGCACTGAAGCTTTCTTT. This sequence encodes CASSLRARTEAFF.

The chain couples TRBV7-4 to TRBJ2-5; 9 positions agree with TRBD1. This CDR3 contains 16 residues. Germline V gives CDR1 SGHVT, CDR2 SQSDAQ. V lost 1 base and J lost 4; bases outside the gene matches: 7. The DNA for the CDR3 is TGTGCCAGCAGCTTAGTACAGGGGGCTAGGCGAGAGACCCAGTACTTC. Its protein product is CASSLVQGARRETQYF. Based on the CDR3 plus reference TRBV7-4 and TRBJ2-5, the full variable domain is GAGVSQSPRYKVAKRGRDVALRCDSISGHVTLYWYRQTLGQGSEVLTYSQSDAQRDKSGRPSGRFSAERPERSVSTLKIQRTEQGDSAVYLCASSLVQGARRETQYFGPGTRLLVL.

The chain joins TRBV6-5 to TRBJ1-1; 9 bases are a match to TRBD1. V dropped 6 bases and J dropped 0; count of bases not matched to a gene: 8. This CDR3 is built from 16 residues. Germline V gene lookup returns CDR1 MNHEY and CDR2 SVGAGI. The DNA of the CDR3 is TGTGCCAGCAGCCCCGGACAGGGGTACCTGAACACTGAAGCTTTCTTT. As protein: CASSPGQGYLNTEAFF.

This clonotype was counted many times. CDR3 region: CASSPYTDQPQHF. The CDR3 coding sequence is TGTGCCAGCAGCCCTTACACCGATCAGCCCCAGCATTTT. The genes are TRBV7-6 and TRBJ1-5; the D is unclear. Germline assignment: CDR1 SGHVS and CDR2 FNYEAQ. Trimming cost V 5 bases and J 5 bases, with 10 bases left between them. This CDR3 spans 13 amino acids. Filled out from reference TRBV7-6 and TRBJ1-5, the complete variable domain reads GAGVSQSPRYKVTKRGQDVALRCDPISGHVSLYWYRQALGQGPEFLTYFNYEAQQDKSGLPNDRFSAERPEGSISTLTIQRTEQRDSAMYRCASSPYTDQPQHFGDGTRLSIL.

The genes are TRBV2 and TRBJ2-2; 8 bases fit TRBD1. V shed 7 bases and J 4 bases; nucleotides not matched to a gene: 2. CDR3 length equals 13 residues. Looked up from germline, CDR1 is SNHLY and CDR2 is FYNNEI. In nucleotides, the CDR3 is TGTGCCAGCATCAGGGGGCTCACCGGGGAGCTGTTTTTT. Its translation is CASIRGLTGELFF.

The chain uses TRBV7-6 and TRBJ1-1; D remains unclear. The CDR3 length is 13 residues. The germline V gene encodes CDR1 SGHVS and CDR2 FNYEAQ. Between the trimmed V and J ends, which lost 6 bases and 6 bases, there was a span of 14 bases. CDR3 region: CASRRDGRAEAFF. In DNA form, the CDR3 reads TGTGCCAGCAGGAGAGACGGACGGGCTGAAGCTTTCTTT.

Comments on this clonotype: The junction does not match germline at one end; this may be a read error. The V gene is TRBV7-2, the J gene TRBJ1-2, with D tentatively TRBD1 (6 bases). The CDR3 has 16 amino acids. Germline CDR1 SGHTA, CDR2 FQGNSA. The CDR3 protein is CVSSLGRGQDGYGYTF. Here the CDR3 DNA reads TGTGTCAGCAGCTTAGGTCGGGGGCAGGATGGCTATGGCTACACCTTC.

The chain combines TRBV27 with TRBJ1-2, with 9 bases aligning to TRBD1. Losses at the gene ends were 8 bases for V and 3 bases for J; bases not matched to a gene: 7. The germline gives CDR1 MNHEY, CDR2 SMNVEV (reference sequence). This CDR3 has 14 amino acids. CDR3 loop: CASGRGQGHYGYTF. The CDR3 DNA reads as TGTGCCAGCGGAAGGGGACAGGGACACTATGGCTACACCTTC.

As regards this clonotype: One base away lies a much larger clone, so this may be a sequencing read error. The V call is TRBV7-6, the J call TRBJ1-1, with TRBD1 matching over 9 bases. Per the germline V gene, CDR1 is SGHVS and CDR2 is FNYEAQ. The CDR3 length is 14 residues. CDR3 protein: CVSSQGQGGTEAFF. The CDR3 nucleotides are TGTGTCAGCAGCCAGGGACAGGGAGGTACTGAAGCTTTCTTT.

This clonotype was detected a few times. This sequence joins TRBV7-9 and TRBJ1-2; 7 bases align to TRBD1. Trimming cost V 3 bases and J 7 bases; bases outside gene matches: 5. Germline V gives CDR1 SEHNR, CDR2 FQNEAQ (reference sequence). The CDR3 runs to 13 residues. The CDR3 region is CASSFQTGAGYTF. CDR3 nucleotides: TGTGCCAGCAGCTTTCAAACAGGGGCTGGCTACACCTTC.

This clonotype was counted a single time. The chain employs TRBV5-1 and TRBJ1-1; maybe TRBD1 (5 bases). The V gene lost 8 bases and the J gene lost 0 bases, with 8 bases spanning the gap. The germline CDR1 and CDR2 sequences are SGHRS and YFSETQ. The CDR3 covers 12 residues. The CDR3 reads CASGHMNTEAFF. The CDR3 DNA sequence: TGCGCCAGTGGACACATGAACACTGAAGCTTTCTTT.

This clonotype was counted at least ten times. The CDR3: CASSSPGTGLREAFF. In DNA form, the CDR3 reads TGTGCCAGCAGCTCGCCCGGGACAGGGCTTCGTGAAGCTTTCTTT. The gene calls are TRBV7-8 and TRBJ1-1; 9 positions match TRBD1. Germline V CDR1 and CDR2: SGHVS, FQNEAQ. V lost 4 bases to trimming and J lost 7 bases; unmatched junction nucleotides: 10. The CDR3 loop spans 15 amino acids.